This is a list of T cell receptor beta chains from one sample in a study of blood T cell repertoires in COVID-19. Produced via immunoSEQ multiplex PCR; TCRdb's table is partial and in-frame only. The sample lists under 150,000 clones; more than 65% were seen once. Sample: peripheral blood. These receptors were taken from an elderly man with acute or convalescent COVID-19. Both conserved end residues are part of each CDR3. The order of the fields is V gene, D gene, J gene, CDR3 length, clone size, CDR3 protein, CDR3 DNA. A D gene is named only where the DNA matches it firmly. Clone size, where shown, is once, few, many, or a class for clones that have expanded.

v_gene: TRBV28
d_gene: NA
j_gene: TRBJ2-7
len: 17
abundance: NA
CDR3aa: CASSISSRGRQAYEQYF
CDR3nt: TGTGCCAGCAGTATCTCTTCTCGGGGTCGTCAGGCCTACGAGCAGTACTTC

v_gene: TRBV5-1
d_gene: NA
j_gene: TRBJ2-5
len: 14
abundance: NA
CDR3aa: CASSLGGPQETQYF
CDR3nt: TGCGCCAGCAGCCTCGGAGGGCCTCAAGAGACCCAGTACTTC

v_gene: TRBV7-8
d_gene: NA
j_gene: TRBJ2-7
len: 15
abundance: NA
CDR3aa: CASSLDRPSSYEQYF
CDR3nt: TGTGCCAGCAGCTTAGACAGGCCTAGCTCCTACGAGCAGTACTTC

v_gene: TRBV6-5
d_gene: NA
j_gene: TRBJ1-1
len: 14
abundance: NA
CDR3aa: CASRRKTGNTEAFF
CDR3nt: TGTGCCAGCAGAAGAAAGACGGGGAACACTGAAGCTTTCTTT

v_gene: TRBV5-1
d_gene: TRBD2
j_gene: TRBJ2-1
len: 13
abundance: few
CDR3aa: CASSLIPGGEQFF
CDR3nt: TGCGCCAGCAGCTTGATTCCGGGGGGTGAGCAGTTCTTC

v_gene: TRBV5-4
d_gene: NA
j_gene: TRBJ1-1
len: 12
abundance: NA
CDR3aa: CGYTWGNTEAFF
CDR3nt: TGTGGATACACTTGGGGCAACACTGAAGCTTTCTTT

v_gene: TRBV6-6
d_gene: TRBD1
j_gene: TRBJ2-3
len: 17
abundance: NA
CDR3aa: CASSQIPGQGITDTQYF
CDR3nt: TGTGCCAGCAGTCAAATCCCGGGACAGGGAATAACAGATACGCAGTATTTT

v_gene: TRBV10-3
d_gene: TRBD1
j_gene: TRBJ1-1
len: 15
abundance: few
CDR3aa: CAISESTTGQGEAFF
CDR3nt: TGTGCCATCAGTGAGTCAACGACAGGGCAGGGTGAAGCTTTCTTT

v_gene: TRBV4-1
d_gene: TRBD1
j_gene: TRBJ2-5
len: 15
abundance: NA
CDR3aa: CASSQEGRGQETQYF
CDR3nt: TGCGCCAGCAGCCAAGAGGGCAGGGGGCAAGAGACCCAGTACTTC

v_gene: TRBV7-9
d_gene: TRBD2
j_gene: TRBJ2-5
len: 18
abundance: NA
CDR3aa: CASSLGRLAGGQGETQYF
CDR3nt: TGTGCCAGCAGCCTCGGCAGACTAGCGGGGGGGCAGGGAGAGACCCAGTACTTC

v_gene: TRBV5-4
d_gene: NA
j_gene: TRBJ2-2
len: 15
abundance: NA
CDR3aa: CASSLVLGVYGELFF
CDR3nt: TGTGCCAGCAGCTTGGTACTCGGGGTATACGGGGAGCTGTTTTTT

v_gene: TRBV7-9
d_gene: TRBD1
j_gene: TRBJ2-2
len: 19
abundance: NA
CDR3aa: CASSHPPWDRVSDTGELFF
CDR3nt: TGTGCCAGCAGCCACCCCCCTTGGGACAGGGTATCGGACACCGGGGAGCTGTTTTTT

v_gene: TRBV28
d_gene: TRBD2
j_gene: TRBJ2-5
len: 15
abundance: NA
CDR3aa: CASRRLAGGQETQYF
CDR3nt: TGTGCCAGCCGACGACTAGCGGGGGGACAAGAGACCCAGTACTTC

v_gene: TRBV9
d_gene: NA
j_gene: TRBJ2-6
len: 17
abundance: NA
CDR3aa: CASSVAWTSSGANVLTF
CDR3nt: TGTGCCAGCAGCGTAGCCTGGACAAGCTCTGGGGCCAACGTCCTGACTTTC

v_gene: TRBV10-3
d_gene: NA
j_gene: TRBJ2-7
len: 18
abundance: NA
CDR3aa: CAIRSTSRGGGSSYEQYF
CDR3nt: TGTGCCATCAGGTCAACTTCGAGGGGAGGCGGTAGCTCCTACGAGCAGTACTTC

v_gene: TRBV6-6
d_gene: TRBD1
j_gene: TRBJ1-2
len: 14
abundance: once
CDR3aa: CASSGQGPSYGYTF
CDR3nt: TGTGCCAGCTCCGGACAGGGACCATCTTATGGCTACACCTTC

v_gene: TRBV7-2
d_gene: NA
j_gene: TRBJ1-6
len: 17
abundance: once
CDR3aa: CASSSSAGENYNSPLHF
CDR3nt: TGTGCCAGCAGTTCATCCGCAGGTGAAAACTATAATTCACCCCTCCACTTT

v_gene: TRBV27
d_gene: NA
j_gene: TRBJ2-3
len: 14
abundance: NA
CDR3aa: CASSPHVYTDTQYF
CDR3nt: TGTGCCAGCAGTCCCCATGTCTACACAGATACGCAGTATTTT

v_gene: TRBV2
d_gene: NA
j_gene: TRBJ1-2
len: 13
abundance: few
CDR3aa: CASSEEQNYGYTF
CDR3nt: TGTGCCAGCAGTGAGGAACAGAACTATGGCTACACCTTC

v_gene: TRBV2
d_gene: NA
j_gene: TRBJ2-7
len: 14
abundance: few
CDR3aa: CASRISGYSYEQYF
CDR3nt: TGTGCCAGCAGGATATCAGGGTACTCCTACGAGCAGTACTTC

v_gene: TRBV28
d_gene: NA
j_gene: TRBJ1-2
len: 12
abundance: NA
CDR3aa: CASSLDIRGYTF
CDR3nt: TGTGCCAGCAGCCTGGACATCCGTGGCTACACCTTC

v_gene: TRBV6-1
d_gene: TRBD1
j_gene: TRBJ2-7
len: 16
abundance: NA
CDR3aa: CASSEEWTGASYEQYF
CDR3nt: TGTGCCAGCAGTGAAGAATGGACAGGGGCTTCCTACGAGCAGTACTTC

v_gene: TRBV4-1
d_gene: TRBD1
j_gene: TRBJ1-1
len: 15
abundance: NA
CDR3aa: CASSTPRTGDTEAFF
CDR3nt: TGCGCCAGCAGCACCCCCCGGACAGGCGACACTGAAGCTTTCTTT

v_gene: TRBV20-1
d_gene: NA
j_gene: TRBJ2-1
len: 17
abundance: NA
CDR3aa: CSASVEENWGHYNEQFF
CDR3nt: TGCAGTGCTAGTGTTGAAGAAAATTGGGGGCACTACAATGAGCAGTTCTTC

v_gene: TRBV28
d_gene: TRBD2
j_gene: TRBJ2-7
len: 15
abundance: NA
CDR3aa: CASSAHGGLSYEQYF
CDR3nt: TGTGCCAGCAGTGCCCACGGGGGGTTATCCTACGAGCAGTACTTC

v_gene: TRBV2
d_gene: TRBD1
j_gene: TRBJ1-6
len: 16
abundance: NA
CDR3aa: CASRRDSLIGNSPLHF
CDR3nt: TGTGCCAGCAGGAGGGACAGCCTCATCGGTAATTCACCCCTCCACTTT

v_gene: TRBV7-2
d_gene: NA
j_gene: TRBJ1-2
len: 15
abundance: NA
CDR3aa: CASSLALGRVDGYTF
CDR3nt: TGTGCCAGCAGCTTAGCCCTAGGCAGGGTTGATGGCTACACCTTC

v_gene: TRBV27
d_gene: TRBD1
j_gene: TRBJ2-7
len: 14
abundance: once
CDR3aa: CASSPRTGGREQYF
CDR3nt: TGTGCCAGCAGTCCCCGGACAGGGGGCCGCGAGCAGTACTTC